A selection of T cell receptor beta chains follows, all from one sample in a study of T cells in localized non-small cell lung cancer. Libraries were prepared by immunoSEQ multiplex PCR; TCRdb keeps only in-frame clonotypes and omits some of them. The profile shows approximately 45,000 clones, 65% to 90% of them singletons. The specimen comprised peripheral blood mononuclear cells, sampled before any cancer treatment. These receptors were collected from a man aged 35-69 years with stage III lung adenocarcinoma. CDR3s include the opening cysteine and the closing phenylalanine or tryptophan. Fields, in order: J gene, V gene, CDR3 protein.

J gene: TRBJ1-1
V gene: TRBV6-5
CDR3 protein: CASSFGQGDTEAFF

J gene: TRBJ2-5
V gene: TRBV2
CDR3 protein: CASKWSGSETQYF

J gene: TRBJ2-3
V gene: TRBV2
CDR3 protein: CASHGSGSRTDTQYF

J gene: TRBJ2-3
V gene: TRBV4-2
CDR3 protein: CASSPQGAITDTQYF

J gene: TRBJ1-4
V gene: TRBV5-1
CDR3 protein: CASSLGGLENEKLFF

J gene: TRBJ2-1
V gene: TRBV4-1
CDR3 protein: CASSQGPLYNEQFF

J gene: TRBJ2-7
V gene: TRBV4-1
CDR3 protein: CASSQVLGWGRYEQYF

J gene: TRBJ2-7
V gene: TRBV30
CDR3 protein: CAWRKGAYEQYF

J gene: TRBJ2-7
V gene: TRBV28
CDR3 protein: CASSLWRQGWSYEQYF

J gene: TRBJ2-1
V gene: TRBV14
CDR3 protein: CASSQRGEQFF

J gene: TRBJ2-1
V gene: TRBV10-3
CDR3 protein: CAIDQAGEQFF

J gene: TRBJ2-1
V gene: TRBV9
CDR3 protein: CASSPSYNEQFF

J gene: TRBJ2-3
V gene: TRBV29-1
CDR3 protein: CSVEFFGGSETQYF

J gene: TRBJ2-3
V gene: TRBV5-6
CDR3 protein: CASSWGTGMGTQYF

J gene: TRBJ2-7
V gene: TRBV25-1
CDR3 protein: CASSEPGAGPYEQYF

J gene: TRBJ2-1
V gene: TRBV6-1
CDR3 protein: CASSLDGRRFDEQFF

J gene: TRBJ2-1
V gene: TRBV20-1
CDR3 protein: CSARNNEQFF

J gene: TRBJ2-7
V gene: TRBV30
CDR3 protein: CAWGDDEQYF

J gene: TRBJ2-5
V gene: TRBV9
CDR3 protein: CASSVGGAGETQYF

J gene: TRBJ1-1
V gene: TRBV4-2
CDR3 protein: CASSSRDRRWEAFF

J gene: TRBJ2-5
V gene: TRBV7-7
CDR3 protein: CASSLGTGVETQYF

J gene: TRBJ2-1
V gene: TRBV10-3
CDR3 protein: CAISDAGGRYNEQFF

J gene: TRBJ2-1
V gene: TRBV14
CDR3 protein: CASSPRTSGVSGQFF

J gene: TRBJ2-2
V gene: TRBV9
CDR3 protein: CASSPLANGINTGELFF

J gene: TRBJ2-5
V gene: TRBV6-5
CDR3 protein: CASSFATGKETQYF

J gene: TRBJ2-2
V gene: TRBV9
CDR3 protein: CASSVGGGELFF

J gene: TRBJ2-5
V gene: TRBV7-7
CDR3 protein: CASSLLVADRSRETQYF

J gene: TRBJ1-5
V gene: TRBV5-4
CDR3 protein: CASSLAPRHQPQHF

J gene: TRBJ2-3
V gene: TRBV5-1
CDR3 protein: CASTLSWPSGGLDTQYF

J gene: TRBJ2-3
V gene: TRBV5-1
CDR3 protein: CASSPRTSGATDTQYF

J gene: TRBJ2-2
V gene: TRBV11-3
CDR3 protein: CASSLGRFSGELFF

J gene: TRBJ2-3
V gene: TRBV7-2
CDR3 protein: CASSFLTDTQYF

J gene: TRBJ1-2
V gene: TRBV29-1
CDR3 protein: CSTFNQEGQNYGYTF

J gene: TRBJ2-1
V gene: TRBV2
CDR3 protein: CASKIAGASYNEQFF

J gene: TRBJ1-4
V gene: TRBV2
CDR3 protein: CATGRETTNEKLFF

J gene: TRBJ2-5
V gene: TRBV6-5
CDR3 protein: CASSYSVDREQETQYF

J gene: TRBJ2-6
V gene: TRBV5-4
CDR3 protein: CASSWGSAASGANVLTF

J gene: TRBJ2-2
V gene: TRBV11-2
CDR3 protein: CASSLAASDGELFF

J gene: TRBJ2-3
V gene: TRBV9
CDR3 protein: CASSVVRASGGGASTDTQYF

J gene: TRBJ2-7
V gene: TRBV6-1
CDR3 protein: CASSKWDRSYEQYF

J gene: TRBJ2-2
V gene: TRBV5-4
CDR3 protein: CASSQDPRATGELFF

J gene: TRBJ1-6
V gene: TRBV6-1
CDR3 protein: CASRGDRENSPLHF

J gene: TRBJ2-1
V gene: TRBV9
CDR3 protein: CASSPRPAGDYNEQFF

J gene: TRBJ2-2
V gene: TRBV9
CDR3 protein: CASTPRLNTGELFF

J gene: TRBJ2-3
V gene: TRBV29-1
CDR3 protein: CSVEDPARGSADTQYF

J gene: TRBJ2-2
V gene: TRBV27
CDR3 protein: CASSDRNTGELFF

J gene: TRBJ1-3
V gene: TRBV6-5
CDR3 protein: CASSYDQTLSGNTIYF

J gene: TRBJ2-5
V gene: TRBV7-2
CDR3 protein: CASSLAVQSGEAQYF

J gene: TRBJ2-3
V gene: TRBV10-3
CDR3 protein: CAISEDGTSTDTQYF